The 11 T cell receptor beta chains listed next were all sequenced from one sample in a study of cytomegalovirus exposure and HLA in healthy donors. PCR employed 60 Vbeta and 13 Jbeta primers. Measured with immunoSEQ multiplex PCR; TCRdb has only the in-frame clones, and not every one. The sample has some 180,000 clones; roughly 80% are singletons. Sample: PBMCs. The receptor source for this set is a man aged 35 to 55 in good health and CMV-seronegative.

This clone occurred a few times. The CDR3 DNA is TGTGCCAGCAGCTTAGGTTCGGGGTCGGGCGGTCAGCCCCAGCATTTT. Amino acids: CASSLGSGSGGQPQHF. The V and J genes are TRBV7-2 and TRBJ1-5; no clear D gene. Germline CDR1 is SGHTA and CDR2 is FQGNSA. Trimming cost V 1 base and J 6 bases, with 16 bases left between them. The CDR3 is made up of 16 amino acids.

In the case of this clone: Compared with germline, one end of the junction differs, possibly owing to a read error. The chain uses TRBV6-5 and TRBJ1-1; 8 bases agree with TRBD1. The CDR3 is 14 residues long. CDR1 is MNHEY, CDR2 SVGAGI, per germline. The CDR3 reads CAGSRDRLSPEAFF. CDR3 in DNA: TGTGCCGGCAGTCGGGACAGGTTGAGTCCTGAAGCTTTCTTT.

This chain links TRBV7-2 with TRBJ1-1; possibly TRBD1 for D (5 bases). CDR1 is SGHTA and CDR2 is FQGNSA in the germline V gene. The CDR3 covers 14 residues. V was shortened by 4 bases and J by 0 bases, with 9 bases between the two germline ends. CDR3 DNA: TGTGCCAGCAGCTCGCAGGGTATGAACACTGAAGCTTTCTTT. It is translated as CASSSQGMNTEAFF.

CDR3 bases: TGTGCCAGCAGCGCTAGCGGGGTTCAGGTGGATACGCAGTATTTT. Encoded protein: CASSASGVQVDTQYF. The chain recombines TRBV28 with TRBJ2-3; 9 nucleotides agree with TRBD2. Germline CDR1 MDHEN, CDR2 SYDVKM. The V gene end was trimmed by 6 bases and the J gene end by 6 bases; junction bases not matched to a gene: 10. The CDR3 is made up of 15 amino acids.

The rearrangement uses TRBV9 and TRBJ2-2, with D perhaps TRBD2 (6 bases). Germline V lookup: CDR1 SGDLS, CDR2 YYNGEE. This CDR3 spans 15 amino acids. Trimming left V 0 bases short and J 7 bases short, with 13 bases between. CDR3 loop: CASSVDARDFGELFF. The CDR3 DNA reads TGTGCCAGCAGCGTAGATGCCAGGGACTTCGGGGAGCTGTTTTTT. The whole variable domain, remainder taken from reference TRBV9 and TRBJ2-2, is DSGVTQTPKHLITATGQRVTLRCSPRSGDLSVYWYQQSLDQGLQFLIQYYNGEERAKGNILERFSAQQFPDLHSELNLSSLELGDSALYFCASSVDARDFGELFFGEGSRLTVL.

The chain has TRBV6-5 and TRBJ1-5; tentatively, D is TRBD1 (6 bases). Germline V gene lookup returns CDR1 MNHEY and CDR2 SVGAGI. The CDR3 runs to 14 residues. V was clipped by 6 bases and J by 7 bases, with 16 bases between them. The CDR3 is CASRIDQGRQPQHF. CDR3 coding DNA: TGTGCCAGCAGGATAGATCAGGGGAGACAGCCCCAGCATTTT.

The rearrangement links TRBV4-3 to TRBJ1-3, with D possibly matching TRBD1 (6 bases). CDR1 is LGHNA, CDR2 YSLEER, per germline. The CDR3 spans 17 residues. Trimming took off 0 bases at V and 2 bases at J, with 14 bases between the two ends. The CDR3 here is CASSQDKAGATGNTIYF. In DNA, the CDR3 is TGCGCCAGCAGCCAAGATAAGGCAGGGGCAACTGGAAACACCATATATTTT.

The chain uses TRBV12-5 and TRBJ1-5; a weak D match, TRBD1 (6 bases). Germline values: CDR1 LGHNT, CDR2 FRNRAP. There are 17 residues in the CDR3. The ends were cut back, 7 bases at V and 1 base at J, with 20 bases in the middle. The CDR3: CASDNRYRVISNQPQHF. The CDR3 DNA reads TGTGCTAGTGATAACCGATACAGGGTGATAAGCAATCAGCCCCAGCATTTT. Drawing the rest from reference TRBV12-5 and TRBJ1-5, the complete variable domain is DARVTQTPRHKVTEMGQEVTMRCQPILGHNTVFWYRQTMMQGLELLAYFRNRAPLDDSGMPKDRFSAEMPDATLATLKIQPSEPRDSAVYFCASDNRYRVISNQPQHFGDGTRLSIL.

V is TRBV28 and J is TRBJ1-5; 9 bases match TRBD1. Germline trimming cut 6 bases from V and 1 base from J; bases unmatched to any gene: 4. The CDR3 runs to 15 residues. Germline loops: CDR1 MDHEN, CDR2 SYDVKM. The DNA for the CDR3 is TGTGCCAGCAGCGCAGGACAGGGGAGCAATCAGCCCCAGCATTTT. Its protein product is CASSAGQGSNQPQHF.

This rearrangement joins TRBV29-1 to TRBJ2-5; D possibly corresponds to TRBD2 (5 bases). Germline assignment: CDR1 SQVTM and CDR2 ANQGSEA. CDR3 length: 11 residues. The V end was cut by 0 bases, the J end by 9 bases, with 8 bases between. CDR3 loop: CSVEDGVAQYF. The CDR3 region has the DNA TGCAGCGTTGAAGACGGGGTGGCCCAGTACTTC.

The gene calls are TRBV6-5 and TRBJ1-5, with 9 bases fitting TRBD1. The CDR3 contains 15 residues. The germline V gene has CDR1 MNHEY and CDR2 SVGAGI. V gave up 6 bases and J gave up 0 bases; unmatched junction bases: 3. CDR3 in amino acids: CASRRQGGSNQPQHF. The DNA for the CDR3 is TGTGCCAGCAGAAGACAGGGGGGTAGCAATCAGCCCCAGCATTTT.